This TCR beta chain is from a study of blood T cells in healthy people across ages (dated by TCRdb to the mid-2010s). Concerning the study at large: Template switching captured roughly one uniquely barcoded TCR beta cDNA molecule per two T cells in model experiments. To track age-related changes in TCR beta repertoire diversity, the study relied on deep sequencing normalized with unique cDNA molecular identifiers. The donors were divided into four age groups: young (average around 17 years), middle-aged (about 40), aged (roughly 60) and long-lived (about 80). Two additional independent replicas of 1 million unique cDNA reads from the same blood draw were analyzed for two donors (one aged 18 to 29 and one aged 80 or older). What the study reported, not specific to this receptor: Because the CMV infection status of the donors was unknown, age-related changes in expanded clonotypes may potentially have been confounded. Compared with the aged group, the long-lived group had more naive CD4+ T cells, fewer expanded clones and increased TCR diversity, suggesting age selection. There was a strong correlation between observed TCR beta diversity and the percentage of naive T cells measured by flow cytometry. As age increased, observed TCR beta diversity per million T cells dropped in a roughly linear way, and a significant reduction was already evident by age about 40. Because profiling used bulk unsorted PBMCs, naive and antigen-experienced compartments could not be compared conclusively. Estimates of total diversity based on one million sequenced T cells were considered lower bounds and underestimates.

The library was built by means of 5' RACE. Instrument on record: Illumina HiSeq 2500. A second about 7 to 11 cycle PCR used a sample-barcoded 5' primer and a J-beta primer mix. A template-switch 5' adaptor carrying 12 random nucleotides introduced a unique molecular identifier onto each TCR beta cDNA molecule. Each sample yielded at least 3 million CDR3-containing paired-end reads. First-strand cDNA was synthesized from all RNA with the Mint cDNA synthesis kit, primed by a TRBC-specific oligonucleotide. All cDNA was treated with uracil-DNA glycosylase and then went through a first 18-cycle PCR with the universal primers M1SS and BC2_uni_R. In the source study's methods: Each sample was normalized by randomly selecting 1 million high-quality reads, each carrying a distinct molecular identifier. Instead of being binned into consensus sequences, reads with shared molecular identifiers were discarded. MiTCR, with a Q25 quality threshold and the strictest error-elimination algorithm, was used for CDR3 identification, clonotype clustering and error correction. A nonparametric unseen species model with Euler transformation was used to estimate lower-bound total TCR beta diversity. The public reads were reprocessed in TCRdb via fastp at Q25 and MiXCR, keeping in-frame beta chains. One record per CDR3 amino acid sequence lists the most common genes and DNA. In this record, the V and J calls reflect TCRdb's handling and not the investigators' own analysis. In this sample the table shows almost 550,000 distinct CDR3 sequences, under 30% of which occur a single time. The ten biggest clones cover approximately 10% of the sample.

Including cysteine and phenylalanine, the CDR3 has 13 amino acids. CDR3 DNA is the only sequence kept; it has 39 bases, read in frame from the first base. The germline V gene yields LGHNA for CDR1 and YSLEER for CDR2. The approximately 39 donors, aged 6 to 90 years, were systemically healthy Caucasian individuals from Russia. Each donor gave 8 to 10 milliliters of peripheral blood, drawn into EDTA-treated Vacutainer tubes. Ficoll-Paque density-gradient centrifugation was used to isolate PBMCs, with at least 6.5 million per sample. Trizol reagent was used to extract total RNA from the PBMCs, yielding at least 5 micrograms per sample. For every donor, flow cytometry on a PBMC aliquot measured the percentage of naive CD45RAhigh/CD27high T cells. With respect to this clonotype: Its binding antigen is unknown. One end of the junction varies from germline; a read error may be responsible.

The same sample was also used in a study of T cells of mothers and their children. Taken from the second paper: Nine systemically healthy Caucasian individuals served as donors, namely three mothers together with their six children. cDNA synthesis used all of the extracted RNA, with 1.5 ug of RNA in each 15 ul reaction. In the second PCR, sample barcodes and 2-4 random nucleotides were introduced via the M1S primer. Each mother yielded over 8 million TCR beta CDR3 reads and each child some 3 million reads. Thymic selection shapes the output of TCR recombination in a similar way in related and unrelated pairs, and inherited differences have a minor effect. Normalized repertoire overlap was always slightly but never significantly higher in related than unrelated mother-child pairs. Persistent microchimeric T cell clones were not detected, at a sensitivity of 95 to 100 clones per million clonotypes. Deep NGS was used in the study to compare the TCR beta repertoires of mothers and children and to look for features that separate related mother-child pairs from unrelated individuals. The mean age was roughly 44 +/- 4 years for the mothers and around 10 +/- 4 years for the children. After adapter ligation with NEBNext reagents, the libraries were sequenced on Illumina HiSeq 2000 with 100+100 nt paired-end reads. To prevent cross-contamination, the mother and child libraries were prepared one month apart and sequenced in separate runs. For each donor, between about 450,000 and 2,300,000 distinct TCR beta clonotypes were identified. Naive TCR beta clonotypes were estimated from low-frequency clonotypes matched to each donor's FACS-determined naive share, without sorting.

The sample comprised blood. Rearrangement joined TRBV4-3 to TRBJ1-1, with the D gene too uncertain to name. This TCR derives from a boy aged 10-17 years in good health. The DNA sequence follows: TGCACCAGTTCCGACGGATTGAACACTGAAGCTTTCTTT. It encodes CTSSDGLNTEAFF.